These 18 T cell receptor beta chains originate from one sample sequenced in a study of early T cells in non-severe SARS-CoV-2 infection. TCRdb called the 5' RACE reads again in MiXCR, with one record for every CDR3 protein. The sample contains 40,000 or so distinct CDR3 sequences, 5% to 6.5% of which appear only once. Input material: whole blood. Receptors originate from an adult who was a healthcare worker with PCR-confirmed SARS-CoV-2 infection or an uninfected control (not recorded which).

The sample holds many counts of this clonotype. The chain has TRBV6-6 and TRBJ1-2, with a weak D call TRBD1 (6 bases). This CDR3 comprises 13 residues. V lost 6 bases, J lost 4 bases, and 12 bases lay in between. The V gene's germline CDR1 is MNHNY and CDR2 SVGAGI (reference sequence). CDR3 DNA sequence: TGTGCCAGCAGGCCAGGACAGCCCTATGGCTACACCTTC. Its translation: CASRPGQPYGYTF.

Many counts were recorded for this clonotype. V is TRBV9 and J is TRBJ1-1; TRBD1 aligns across 9 bases. This CDR3 has 15 amino acids. Per germline, CDR1 SGDLS and CDR2 YYNGEE. J lost 3 bases, V lost 5 bases, and 8 bases had no gene match. CDR3 nucleotides: TGTGCCAGCAGGGTATTAGACAGGGGGGACACTGAAGCTTTCTTT. This sequence encodes CASRVLDRGDTEAFF.

This clonotype occurred many times. This rearrangement joins TRBV12-5 to TRBJ2-5, with D possibly matching TRBD2 (6 bases). The CDR3 consists of 15 residues. CDR1 LGHNT and CDR2 FRNRAP come from the germline V gene. Trimming took off 7 bases at V and 3 bases at J, with 18 bases between the two ends. The CDR3 DNA follows: TGTGCTAGTGCTCTAATCGGGACTTCCAAAGAGACCCAGTACTTC. Protein product: CASALIGTSKETQYF.

The chain has TRBV12-5 and TRBJ1-1, with a possible D match to TRBD1 (5 bases). CDR3 length: 14 residues. Germline CDR1 reads LGHNT; CDR2 reads FRNRAP. V was shortened by 8 bases and J by 3 bases, with 16 bases between the two germline ends. Here the CDR3 DNA reads TGTGCTAGTACCCCCGGGGGAGGAGACACTGAAGCTTTCTTT. This translates into CASTPGGGDTEAFF.

CDR3 coding DNA: TGTGCCAGCAGCCCTGCAGTACAGGCTTTCGAGACCCAGTACTTC. Its translation: CASSPAVQAFETQYF. The gene calls are TRBV9 and TRBJ2-5; D perhaps matches TRBD1 (5 bases). Looked up from germline, CDR1 is SGDLS and CDR2 is YYNGEE. The CDR3 is made up of 15 amino acids. V was clipped by 4 bases and J by 5 bases, with 18 bases between them.

This clonotype was recorded many times. V gene TRBV3-1 combines with J gene TRBJ1-2, with TRBD1 identical over 9 bases. The CDR3 loop spans 14 amino acids. CDR1 and CDR2 from the germline V gene are LGHDT and YNNKEL (reference sequence). The V segment lost 3 bases and the J segment 7 bases; nucleotides outside the gene matches: 6. In nucleotides, the CDR3 is TGTGCCAGCAGCCAGGACAGGGGATTAGGTGGCTACACCTTC. Translating gives CASSQDRGLGGYTF.

This clonotype was detected ten times or more. The chain has TRBV12-3 or TRBV12-4 and TRBJ1-1; the D is unclear. The V and J ends lost 3 bases and 0 bases respectively, with 14 bases between them. CDR3 length: 16 residues. The chain's CDR3 is CASSFESPVMNTEAFF. CDR3 nucleotides: TGTGCCAGCAGTTTTGAGAGCCCTGTTATGAACACTGAAGCTTTCTTT.

This clonotype has ten or more counts. The chain links TRBV12-3 or TRBV12-4 to TRBJ2-1, with 8 bases that match TRBD1. Losses at the gene ends were 3 bases for V and 2 bases for J; bases not matched to a gene: 3. The CDR3 is made up of 15 amino acids. The DNA of the CDR3 is TGTGCCAGCAGTTTCGGACAGGGTGCCTACAATGAGCAGTTCTTC. Amino acids: CASSFGQGAYNEQFF.

A few counts support this clonotype. The chain carries TRBV7-2 and TRBJ1-2; 10 nucleotides line up with TRBD1. This CDR3 has 16 amino acids. Trimming removed 6 bases from V and 2 bases from J; junction bases left unmatched: 9. Germline V gene lookup returns CDR1 SGHTA and CDR2 FQGNSA. CDR3: CASSIHPGQGNYGYTF. In nucleotides, the CDR3 is TGTGCCAGCAGTATTCACCCGGGACAGGGGAACTATGGCTACACCTTC.

The genes are TRBV19 and TRBJ2-5; D unclear. Germline V gene lookup returns CDR1 LNHDA and CDR2 SQIVND (reference sequence). The ends were cut back, 9 bases at V and 3 bases at J, with 14 bases in the middle. CDR3 size: 13 residues. CDR3 amino acids: CASNPTDEETQYF. The CDR3 nucleotides read TGTGCCAGCAACCCGACGGACGAAGAGACCCAGTACTTC.

This sequence joins TRBV3-1 and TRBJ1-5; D unclear. V lost 8 bases and J lost 7, with 12 bases in between. The length of the CDR3 is 12 residues. In germline, CDR1 is LGHDT, CDR2 YNNKEL (reference sequence). DNA of the CDR3: TGTGCCAGCGGGGAAACCGGACAGCCCCAGCATTTT. Its translation: CASGETGQPQHF.

This clonotype was counted many times. The chain is built from TRBV7-9 and TRBJ2-6; the D gene could be TRBD1 or TRBD2 (7 bases each). Trimming took 4 bases from V and 0 from J, leaving 16 bases between them. Looked up from germline, CDR1 is SEHNR and CDR2 is FQNEAQ (reference sequence). The CDR3 sequence is 18 residues long. This chain's CDR3 is CASSSSRGGYSGANVLTF. CDR3 in DNA: TGTGCCAGCAGCTCCTCCAGGGGGGGATACTCTGGGGCCAACGTCCTGACTTTC.

This clonotype was detected ten times or more. The rearrangement links TRBV12-3 or TRBV12-4 to TRBJ1-4, with D possibly TRBD1 on 5 matching bases. V dropped 0 bases and J dropped 2 bases, with 7 bases sitting between them. This CDR3 has 15 amino acids. The CDR3 reads CASSLARGTNEKLFF. CDR3 nucleotide sequence: TGTGCCAGCAGTTTAGCTCGGGGGACTAATGAAAAACTGTTTTTT.

This clonotype showed up many times. The V gene is TRBV12-3 or TRBV12-4, the J gene TRBJ2-3, with 7 bases identical to TRBD2. The CDR3 contains 13 residues. J gave up 4 bases and V 6 bases, and 4 bases lay outside the gene matches. The CDR3 DNA follows: TGTGCCAGCAGCGCCACTAGCGCAGATACGCAGTATTTT. Translated: CASSATSADTQYF.

At least ten counts were recorded for this clonotype. The rearrangement joins TRBV3-1 to TRBJ1-5; no definite D call. Trimming removed 1 base from V and 5 bases from J, with 24 bases in between. Germline-derived CDR1 and CDR2 are LGHDT and YNNKEL (reference sequence). The CDR3 has 19 residues. The CDR3, as DNA: TGTGCCAGCAGCCAAGCCGCGGGATTGGATTGGACGCACGATCAGCCCCAGCATTTT. Protein sequence: CASSQAAGLDWTHDQPQHF.

In its sample, this clonotype was seen many times. CDR3 amino acids: CATSRTVGQPQHF. In DNA form, the CDR3 reads TGTGCCACCAGCAGGACAGTTGGACAGCCCCAGCATTTT. The chain is built from TRBV15 and TRBJ1-5, with a tentative D call TRBD1 (5 bases). Looked up from germline, CDR1 is LNHNV and CDR2 is YYDKDF (reference sequence). The CDR3 is made up of 13 amino acids. V was trimmed by 3 bases and J by 7 bases, leaving 10 bases between them.

This clonotype was seen repeatedly, ten times or more. CDR3 amino acids: CASSFYGRGTDTQYF. The DNA for the CDR3 is TGTGCCAGCAGTTTCTATGGGCGGGGTACAGATACGCAGTATTTT. The chain has TRBV12-3 or TRBV12-4 and TRBJ2-3; the D gene is possibly TRBD2 (6 bases). V lost 3 bases to trimming and J lost 3 bases, with 13 bases between them. This CDR3 comprises 15 residues.

This clonotype came up many times. This rearrangement joins TRBV7-9 to TRBJ2-1; TRBD1 might be the D (6 bases). V gave up 3 bases and J gave up 8 bases, with 14 bases separating them. This CDR3 is built from 14 residues. Germline CDR1 SEHNR, CDR2 FQNEAQ (reference sequence). CDR3 protein: CASSFARDIDEQFF. CDR3 nucleotides: TGTGCCAGCAGCTTCGCCAGGGACATCGATGAGCAGTTCTTC.